One and the same sample provided the 26 T cell receptor beta chains below, sequenced in a study of sequential checkpoint blockade in melanoma. The treatment is: randomized to nivolumab then ipilimumab (arm A) or the reverse (arm B). Method: immunoSEQ multiplex PCR; TCRdb's copy keeps in-frame clones and lacks some. Among about 3,400 clones, around 23% were seen once, and the ten largest hold approximately 9%. The sample here was tumor tissue (inferred from file names), taken from a patient given nivolumab and ipilimumab in sequence. These receptors were obtained from a human donor with melanoma.

The gene calls are TRBV15 and TRBJ2-3, with 14 nucleotides matching TRBD2. Germline V gene sequence: CDR1 LNHNV, CDR2 YYDKDF (reference sequence). Trimming removed 1 base from V and 6 bases from J; junction bases left unmatched: 9. The length of the CDR3 is 18 residues. DNA of the CDR3: TGTGCCACCAGCAGAGGCGAGACTAGCGGGGGGGCCGGGGATACGCAGTATTTT. Amino acid sequence: CATSRGETSGGAGDTQYF. The full variable domain, in which reference TRBV15 and TRBJ2-3 provide the parts outside the CDR3, is DAMVIQNPRYQVTQFGKPVTLSCSQTLNHNVMYWYQQKSSQAPKLLFHYYDKDFNNEADTPDNFQSRRPNTSFCFLDIRSPGLGDTAMYLCATSRGETSGGAGDTQYFGPGTRLTVL.

This rearrangement joins TRBV5-1 to TRBJ1-1; the D is unclear. CDR3 length: 15 amino acids. The germline V gene has CDR1 SGHRS and CDR2 YFSETQ. V lost 0 bases, J lost 1 base, and 10 bases lay in between. The CDR3 nucleotides are TGCGCCAGCAGCTTGGCCGGGGTGAAGAACACTGAAGCTTTCTTT. This gives the protein CASSLAGVKNTEAFF.

This clone was picked up a small number of times. The chain has TRBV6-8 and TRBJ1-2; 9 positions match TRBD1. This CDR3 has 13 residues. Germline V lookup: CDR1 MNHGY, CDR2 SAAAGT. V trimming: 5 bases; J trimming: 8 bases; junction bases outside the gene matches: 6. CDR3 amino acids: CASSLPDRGGYTF. The CDR3, as DNA: TGTGCCAGCAGTCTTCCGGACAGGGGAGGCTACACCTTC.

V usage is TRBV1 and J usage is TRBJ2-7; no DNA check was done on the table's D call, TRBD2. TRBV1 is reported as a pseudogene. CDR3 size: 19 residues. CDR3 DNA: TGCACCAGCACGACGGGAGCGGGACTGGGGACTAGCGGGAGCCTCGAGCAGTACTTC. Encoded protein: CTSTTGAGLGTSGSLEQYF.

The chain carries TRBV6-8 and TRBJ1-3; TRBD1 aligns across 8 bases. This CDR3 contains 15 residues. Germline CDR1 is MNHGY and CDR2 is SAAAGT. Trimming cost V 6 bases and J 2 bases; bases outside gene matches: 6. The CDR3 spells CASRPTGGTGNTIYF. Here the CDR3 DNA reads TGTGCCAGCAGACCCACAGGGGGTACTGGAAACACCATATATTTT.

This clone was counted a few times. The chain is built from TRBV27 and TRBJ2-3; TRBD2 matches 8 bases. Germline values: CDR1 MNHEY, CDR2 SMNVEV (reference sequence). J was trimmed by 0 bases and V by 6 bases; bases with no gene match: 8. CDR3 length equals 16 residues. For the CDR3, the DNA is TGTGCCAGCAGCCCAAGGACTAGCCTCAGCACAGATACGCAGTATTTT. Its translation is CASSPRTSLSTDTQYF.

The chain joins TRBV18 to TRBJ2-5; D is possibly TRBD2 (6 bases). From germline, CDR1 is KGHSH and CDR2 LQKENI. This CDR3 has 13 residues. V was clipped by 4 bases and J by 1 base, with 7 bases between them. The CDR3 here is CASSRSGQETQYF. The DNA of the CDR3 is TGTGCCAGCTCACGTAGCGGCCAAGAGACCCAGTACTTC.

This clone is categorized as large (0.1 to 1%). This chain links TRBV11-3 with TRBJ2-3, with a weak D call TRBD1 (6 bases). V lost 4 bases and J lost 2, with 16 bases in between. This CDR3 is 16 amino acids long. The germline V gene encodes CDR1 SGHNT and CDR2 YENEEA. The CDR3 spells CASSSTGSQLTDTQYF. In DNA form, the CDR3 reads TGTGCCAGCAGCTCCACAGGGAGCCAACTCACAGATACGCAGTATTTT.

Relative to its sample, this clone is large (0.1 to 1%). This chain joins TRBV28 and TRBJ1-2; 7 bases line up with TRBD1. The CDR3 is made up of 16 amino acids. The junction had 11 bases not matched to a gene; V was cut back by 3 bases and J by 4 bases. Germline V lookup: CDR1 MDHEN, CDR2 SYDVKM. The CDR3 DNA is TGTGCCAGCAGTTTTGAGAGGACAGGAGGGAGCTATGGCTACACCTTC. The encoded protein is CASSFERTGGSYGYTF.

The chain uses TRBV10-2 and TRBJ2-7, with D unclear. From germline, CDR1 is WSHSY and CDR2 SAAADI. The CDR3 extends over 12 amino acids. The germline V and J ends were trimmed by 3 bases and 4 bases, with 7 bases remaining between them. The CDR3 nucleotides are TGCGCCAGCAGTGAAGGACGGTACGAGCAGTACTTC. This gives the protein CASSEGRYEQYF.

The chain carries TRBV29-1 and TRBJ2-1, with 12 bases fitting TRBD2. In germline, CDR1 is SQVTM, CDR2 ANQGSEA. There are 17 residues in the CDR3. V dropped 3 bases and J dropped 7; count of bases not matched to a gene: 13. For the CDR3, the DNA is TGCAGCGTTGAGTCCCCTAGCGGGGGGGGTGGTGTTAATGAGCAGTTCTTC. Translation: CSVESPSGGGGVNEQFF.

The chain joins TRBV14 to TRBJ2-2, with 11 nucleotides matching TRBD2. Germline V gene sequence: CDR1 SGHDN, CDR2 FVKESK. The CDR3 extends over 19 amino acids. Germline trimming cut 0 bases from V and 8 bases from J; bases unmatched to any gene: 14. CDR3 in amino acids: CASSQEALPSGRPGGELFF. In DNA form, the CDR3 reads TGTGCCAGCAGCCAAGAAGCCCTACCTAGCGGGAGGCCGGGAGGGGAGCTGTTTTTT. The variable domain in full, completed from reference TRBV14 and TRBJ2-2, reads EAGVTQFPSHSVIEKGQTVTLRCDPISGHDNLYWYRRVMGKEIKFLLHFVKESKQDESGMPNNRFLAERTGGTYSTLKVQPAELEDSGVYFCASSQEALPSGRPGGELFFGEGSRLTVL.

This clone is termed medium-sized (0.01 to 0.1%). The chain has TRBV11-3 and TRBJ2-3, with 9 bases lining up with TRBD1. The CDR3 is 15 amino acids. CDR1 is SGHNT, CDR2 YENEEA, per germline. V dropped 4 bases and J dropped 6; count of bases not matched to a gene: 8. The CDR3 spells CASSSSGQGFDTQYF. CDR3 DNA: TGTGCCAGCAGCTCCTCGGGACAGGGATTCGATACGCAGTATTTT. Full variable domain (missing parts from reference TRBV11-3 and TRBJ2-3): EAGVVQSPRYKIIEKKQPVAFWCNPISGHNTLYWYLQNLGQGPELLIRYENEEAVDDSQLPKDRFSAERLKGVDSTLKIQPAELGDSAVYLCASSSSGQGFDTQYFGPGTRLTVL.

CDR3 sequence: CASSGSGGAIETQYF. The DNA for the CDR3 is TGCGCCAGCAGCGGTAGCGGGGGGGCTATAGAGACCCAGTACTTC. The genes are TRBV5-1 and TRBJ2-5; 11 positions agree with TRBD2. After removal of 4 bases from V and 4 bases from J, the junction contained 6 bases not matched to a gene. In germline, CDR1 is SGHRS, CDR2 YFSETQ. CDR3 size: 15 residues. The full variable domain, in which reference TRBV5-1 and TRBJ2-5 provide the parts outside the CDR3, is KAGVTQTPRYLIKTRGQQVTLSCSPISGHRSVSWYQQTPGQGLQFLFEYFSETQRNKGNFPGRFSGRQFSNSRSEMNVSTLELGDSALYLCASSGSGGAIETQYFGPGTRLLVL.

The chain combines TRBV25-1 with TRBJ2-3, with 13 bases identical to TRBD2. Germline assignment: CDR1 MGHDK and CDR2 SYGVNS. Trimming removed 6 bases from V and 5 bases from J; junction bases left unmatched: 14. This CDR3 is 18 amino acids long. CDR3 protein: CASSDTSGRVILGDTQYF. The CDR3 coding sequence is TGTGCCAGCAGCGACACTAGCGGGAGGGTTATATTGGGAGATACGCAGTATTTT.

The chain links TRBV5-1 to TRBJ2-1; 10 nucleotides line up with TRBD1. V lost 5 bases and J lost 8; bases outside the gene matches: 7. In germline, CDR1 is SGHRS, CDR2 YFSETQ. CDR3 length equals 14 residues. The CDR3: CASRTGTGDHEQFF. The DNA for the CDR3 is TGCGCCAGCAGAACCGGGACAGGGGATCATGAGCAGTTCTTC.

This clone counts as medium-sized. The chain is built from TRBV6-8 and TRBJ2-5; TRBD1 matches at 12 bases. Germline V lookup: CDR1 MNHGY, CDR2 SAAAGT. J lost 0 bases, V lost 2 bases, and 4 bases had no gene match. The CDR3 totals 17 residues. The CDR3 here is CASSYNRDRGHQETQYF. CDR3 in DNA: TGTGCCAGCAGTTACAACCGGGACAGGGGGCACCAAGAGACCCAGTACTTC.

This chain joins TRBV29-1 and TRBJ2-7, with 10 positions matching TRBD2. CDR1 is SQVTM, CDR2 ANQGSEA, per germline. J was trimmed by 0 bases and V by 7 bases; bases with no gene match: 12. CDR3 size: 16 residues. Here the CDR3 reads CSATSGISRDSYEQYF. The CDR3 DNA reads TGCAGCGCCACTAGCGGGATTTCTCGGGACTCCTACGAGCAGTACTTC.

This clone showed up many times. The chain employs TRBV11-3 and TRBJ2-2, with 15 nucleotides matching TRBD2. The V gene's germline CDR1 is SGHNT and CDR2 YENEEA. The length of the CDR3 is 16 residues. Unmatched junction bases numbered 2, after V lost 5 bases and J lost 4 bases. The CDR3 DNA follows: TGTGCCAGCAGCAGGACTAGCGGGGGGGCCACCGGGGAGCTGTTTTTT. Translation gives CASSRTSGGATGELFF.

V gene TRBV18 combines with J gene TRBJ1-1; no firm D call. With 8 bases removed from V and 5 bases from J, the gap between germline ends came to 18 bases. Germline CDR1 reads KGHSH; CDR2 reads LQKENI. This CDR3 comprises 14 residues. The CDR3 sequence is CASVDGTAATEAFF. The CDR3 nucleotides are TGTGCCAGCGTTGATGGCACGGCGGCTACTGAAGCTTTCTTT.

This clone was recorded only once. The chain couples TRBV5-1 to TRBJ1-1, with a weak D call TRBD1 (6 bases). The CDR3 is 15 residues long. Germline CDR1 reads SGHRS; CDR2 reads YFSETQ. V lost 0 bases and J lost 2, with 11 bases in between. CDR3 sequence reads: CASSLAPGDNTEAFF. The CDR3 DNA is TGCGCCAGCAGCTTGGCCCCAGGGGATAACACTGAAGCTTTCTTT. Full variable domain (outside the CDR3, taken from reference TRBV5-1 and TRBJ1-1): KAGVTQTPRYLIKTRGQQVTLSCSPISGHRSVSWYQQTPGQGLQFLFEYFSETQRNKGNFPGRFSGRQFSNSRSEMNVSTLELGDSALYLCASSLAPGDNTEAFFGQGTRLTVV.

This clone was recorded a few times. CDR3 in DNA: TGTGCCAGCAGTTACGAAGGGGAAAACGAAAAACTGTTTTTT. Amino acid sequence: CASSYEGENEKLFF. The chain joins TRBV6-8 to TRBJ1-4; TRBD1 is a possible D gene (5 bases). This CDR3 comprises 14 residues. Germline V gene sequence: CDR1 MNHGY, CDR2 SAAAGT. The V end lost 2 bases, the J end lost 8 bases, and 12 bases lay between the germline ends.

This clone has just a few counts. This rearrangement joins TRBV6-8 to TRBJ2-1; 11 nucleotides match TRBD2. CDR1 MNHGY and CDR2 SAAAGT come from the germline V gene. The CDR3 is 20 amino acids. J was trimmed by 0 bases and V by 2 bases; bases with no gene match: 12. Here the CDR3 reads CASSYPALLAGGASYNEQFF. The CDR3 DNA sequence: TGTGCCAGCAGTTACCCAGCTCTGTTAGCGGGAGGGGCCTCCTACAATGAGCAGTTCTTC.

This clone is classed as medium-sized. In nucleotides, the CDR3 is TGTGCCAGCAGCCCGGGGGCGGGGGTTCCCTACGAGCAGTACTTC. It encodes CASSPGAGVPYEQYF. J is TRBJ2-7 and V is TRBV11-3; TRBD2 might be the D (7 bases). V shed 5 bases and J shed 2 bases, with 16 bases lying between them. The germline V gene encodes CDR1 SGHNT and CDR2 YENEEA. This CDR3 is 15 amino acids long.

V gene TRBV6-8 combines with J gene TRBJ1-1; D is unclear. CDR3 length equals 14 residues. The V end was cut by 4 bases, the J end by 3 bases, with 12 bases between. Germline-derived CDR1 and CDR2 are MNHGY and SAAAGT. CDR3 region: CASSSDLRHTEAFF. CDR3 DNA sequence: TGTGCCAGCAGTTCCGATCTAAGGCACACTGAAGCTTTCTTT.

This chain joins TRBV14 and TRBJ2-3; TRBD2 might be the D (5 bases). Germline CDR1 SGHDN, CDR2 FVKESK. V shed 4 bases and J shed 2 bases, with 13 bases lying between them. The CDR3 length is 15 residues. The CDR3 sequence: CASSLQLAATDTQYF. Written as DNA, the CDR3 is TGTGCCAGCAGCCTACAGCTAGCAGCCACAGATACGCAGTATTTT.